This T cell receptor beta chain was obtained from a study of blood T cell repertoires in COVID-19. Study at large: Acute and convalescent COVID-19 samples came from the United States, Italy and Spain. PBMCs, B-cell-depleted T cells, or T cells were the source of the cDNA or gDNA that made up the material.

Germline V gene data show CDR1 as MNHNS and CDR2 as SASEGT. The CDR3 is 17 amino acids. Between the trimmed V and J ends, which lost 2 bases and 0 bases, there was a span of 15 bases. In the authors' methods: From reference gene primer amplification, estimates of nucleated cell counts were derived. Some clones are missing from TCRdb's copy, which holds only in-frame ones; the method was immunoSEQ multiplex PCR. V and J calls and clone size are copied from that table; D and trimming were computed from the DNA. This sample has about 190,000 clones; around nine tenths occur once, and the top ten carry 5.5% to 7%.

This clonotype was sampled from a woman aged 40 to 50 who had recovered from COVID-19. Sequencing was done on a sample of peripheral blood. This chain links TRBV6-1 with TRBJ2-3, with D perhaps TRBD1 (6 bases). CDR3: CASSEYGAGDSTDTQYF. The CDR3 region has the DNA TGTGCCAGCAGTGAATACGGGGCAGGGGATAGCACAGATACGCAGTATTTT.